These 13 T cell receptor beta chains share one sample of origin, sequenced in a study of blood T cell repertoires in COVID-19. Only in-frame clones appear in the TCRdb table, and some are missing; sequencing was by immunoSEQ multiplex PCR. The data show tens of thousands of clones, with around 83% seen just once and roughly 5.4% held by the top ten. Sample: peripheral blood. The receptors stem from a man aged 50-60 years with active COVID-19.

The chain combines TRBV11-2 with TRBJ1-2; 10 bases map to TRBD1. From germline, CDR1 is SGHAT and CDR2 FQNNGV. Trimming removed 5 bases from V and 5 bases from J; junction bases left unmatched: 11. This CDR3 spans 16 amino acids. The CDR3 bases are TGTGCCAGCAGCCTCCGACAGGGGGCGAATTTATATGGCTACACCTTC. Translating it yields CASSLRQGANLYGYTF.

This clone was seen a few times. The chain carries TRBV27 and TRBJ1-6; D might be TRBD1 (6 bases). Per germline, CDR1 MNHEY and CDR2 SMNVEV (reference sequence). Deletions cut 2 bases from V and 2 bases from J, with 16 bases between. CDR3 length: 18 amino acids. The CDR3 loop reads CASSLSQGRFTYNSPLHF. The CDR3 DNA reads as TGTGCCAGCAGTTTAAGCCAGGGGCGGTTTACCTATAATTCACCCCTCCACTTT.

The V gene is TRBV9, the J gene TRBJ2-2; D gene uncertain. The CDR3 sequence is 13 residues long. V dropped 4 bases and J dropped 0 bases, with 4 bases sitting between them. Germline CDR1 and CDR2: SGDLS and YYNGEE. The CDR3 reads CASSPSNTGELFF. The CDR3 coding sequence is TGTGCCAGCAGCCCATCGAACACCGGGGAGCTGTTTTTT.

The chain carries TRBV6-2 or TRBV6-3 and TRBJ2-5; perhaps TRBD2 as D (5 bases). The CDR3 spans 15 residues. Germline V gene sequence: CDR1 MNHEY, CDR2 SVGEGT. V was cut by 0 bases and J by 3 bases, with 11 bases left in between. DNA of the CDR3: TGTGCCAGCAGTTACTCGGGAGCACGGGAAGAGACCCAGTACTTC. As protein: CASSYSGAREETQYF.

The rearrangement links TRBV4-2 to TRBJ2-3, with D possibly matching TRBD1 (7 bases). V lost 6 bases and J 1 base, leaving 17 bases between the germline ends. CDR1 is LGHNA and CDR2 is YNFKEQ in the germline V gene. This CDR3 has 16 residues. CDR3 nucleotide sequence: TGTGCCAGCAGGGAGGGGGCCTTCTTTGGCACAGATACGCAGTATTTT. Its protein is CASREGAFFGTDTQYF.

The V and J genes are TRBV3-1 (or the pseudogene TRBV3-2) and TRBJ1-3; TRBD1 matches at 7 bases. Germline CDR1 and CDR2: LGHDT and YNNKEL (reference sequence). The V and J ends lost 6 bases and 0 bases, in that order; junction bases with no gene match: 5. The CDR3 sequence is 15 residues long. The CDR3 sequence is CASSSDRVSGNTIYF. DNA for the CDR3: TGTGCCAGCAGTTCCGACAGGGTCTCTGGAAACACCATATATTTT.

The V call is TRBV15, the J call TRBJ2-3; D remains unclear. Trimming stripped 0 bases from V and 1 base from J, with 11 bases between. The CDR3 loop spans 16 amino acids. From germline, CDR1 is LNHNV and CDR2 YYDKDF (reference sequence). In DNA form, the CDR3 reads TGTGCCACCAGCAGAGATGGCGGAATCGGCACAGATACGCAGTATTTT. Translated, it gives CATSRDGGIGTDTQYF.

V is TRBV29-1 and J is TRBJ1-2; D possibly corresponds to TRBD1 (6 bases). In germline, CDR1 is SQVTM, CDR2 ANQGSEA. The V end was cut by 2 bases, the J end by 5 bases, with 21 bases between. The CDR3 is made up of 16 amino acids. The CDR3 is CSVETLQGQFFYGYTF. The CDR3 DNA reads as TGCAGCGTTGAAACTTTACAGGGTCAATTTTTTTATGGCTACACCTTC. The full variable domain, rest sourced from reference TRBV29-1 and TRBJ1-2, is SAVISQKPSRDICQRGTSLTIQCQVDSQVTMMFWYRQQPGQSLTLIATANQGSEATYESGFVIDKFPISRPNLTFSTLTVSNMSPEDSSIYLCSVETLQGQFFYGYTFGSGTRLTVV.

The chain links TRBV7-2 to TRBJ1-5, with 9 positions matching TRBD1. Germline lookup yields CDR1 SGHTA and CDR2 FQGNSA. CDR3 size: 15 residues. V gave up 4 bases and J gave up 6 bases; unmatched junction bases: 7. For the CDR3, the DNA is TGTGCCAGCAGCTCTAGGACAGGGGTAACTCAGCCCCAGCATTTT. It codes for CASSSRTGVTQPQHF.

This chain links TRBV28 with TRBJ1-1; no clear D gene. The CDR3 contains 13 residues. Germline-derived CDR1 and CDR2 are MDHEN and SYDVKM. Between the trimmed V and J ends, which lost 8 bases and 0 bases, there was a span of 10 bases. The CDR3 nucleotides read TGTGCCAGCGGTGAGCGGGTGAACACTGAAGCTTTCTTT. The encoded protein is CASGERVNTEAFF.

The rearrangement uses TRBV25-1 and TRBJ2-3; D call uncertain. The germline V and J ends were trimmed by 7 bases and 6 bases, with 8 bases remaining between them. Germline assignment: CDR1 MGHDK and CDR2 SYGVNS. CDR3 length: 11 residues. DNA for the CDR3: TGTGCCAGCATTGGCCGTGATACGCAGTATTTT. This encodes CASIGRDTQYF.

The chain couples TRBV19 to TRBJ1-1, with TRBD1 matching over 8 bases. The V and J ends lost 8 bases and 5 bases, in that order; junction bases with no gene match: 7. The CDR3 is 13 residues long. Germline CDR1 is LNHDA and CDR2 is SQIVND (reference sequence). For the CDR3, the DNA is TGTGCCAGTCAGGGGGCGTATAGGACTGAAGCTTTCTTT. As protein: CASQGAYRTEAFF.

The J gene is TRBJ1-5, the V gene TRBV28, with TRBD1 identical over 9 bases. J gave up 4 bases and V 6 bases, and 7 bases lay outside the gene matches. This CDR3 region has 15 residues. Per germline, CDR1 MDHEN and CDR2 SYDVKM. The CDR3 nucleotides read TGTGCCAGCAGATTGGACAGGGGTCGGAATCAGCCCCAGCATTTT. As protein: CASRLDRGRNQPQHF.